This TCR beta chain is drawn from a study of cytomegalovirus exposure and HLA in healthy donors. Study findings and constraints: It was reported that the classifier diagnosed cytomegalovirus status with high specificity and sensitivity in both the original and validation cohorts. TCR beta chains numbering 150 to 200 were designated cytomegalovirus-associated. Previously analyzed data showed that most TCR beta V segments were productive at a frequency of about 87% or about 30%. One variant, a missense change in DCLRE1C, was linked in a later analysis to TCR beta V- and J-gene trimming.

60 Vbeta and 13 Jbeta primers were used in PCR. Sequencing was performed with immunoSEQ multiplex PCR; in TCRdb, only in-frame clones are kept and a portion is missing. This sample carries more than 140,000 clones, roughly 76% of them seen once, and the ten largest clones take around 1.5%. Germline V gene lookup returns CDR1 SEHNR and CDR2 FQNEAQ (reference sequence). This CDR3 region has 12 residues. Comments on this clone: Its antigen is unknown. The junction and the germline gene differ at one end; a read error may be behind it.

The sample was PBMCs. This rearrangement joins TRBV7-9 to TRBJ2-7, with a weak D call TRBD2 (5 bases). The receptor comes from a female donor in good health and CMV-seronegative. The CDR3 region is CSSTDGTYEQYF. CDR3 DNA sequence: TGTTCCAGCACCGACGGGACCTACGAGCAGTACTTC.